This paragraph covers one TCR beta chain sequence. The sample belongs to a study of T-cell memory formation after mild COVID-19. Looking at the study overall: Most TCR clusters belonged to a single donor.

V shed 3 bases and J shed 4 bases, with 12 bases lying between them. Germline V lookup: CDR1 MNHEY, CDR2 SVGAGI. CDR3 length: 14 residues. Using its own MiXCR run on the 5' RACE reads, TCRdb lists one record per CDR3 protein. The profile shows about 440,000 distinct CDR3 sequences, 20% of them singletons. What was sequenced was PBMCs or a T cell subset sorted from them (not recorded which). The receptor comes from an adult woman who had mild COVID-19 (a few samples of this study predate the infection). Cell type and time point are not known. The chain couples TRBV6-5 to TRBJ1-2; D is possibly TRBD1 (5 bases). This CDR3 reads CASSYSGRAYGYTF. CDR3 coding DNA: TGTGCCAGCAGTTATTCAGGGAGGGCCTATGGCTACACCTTC.